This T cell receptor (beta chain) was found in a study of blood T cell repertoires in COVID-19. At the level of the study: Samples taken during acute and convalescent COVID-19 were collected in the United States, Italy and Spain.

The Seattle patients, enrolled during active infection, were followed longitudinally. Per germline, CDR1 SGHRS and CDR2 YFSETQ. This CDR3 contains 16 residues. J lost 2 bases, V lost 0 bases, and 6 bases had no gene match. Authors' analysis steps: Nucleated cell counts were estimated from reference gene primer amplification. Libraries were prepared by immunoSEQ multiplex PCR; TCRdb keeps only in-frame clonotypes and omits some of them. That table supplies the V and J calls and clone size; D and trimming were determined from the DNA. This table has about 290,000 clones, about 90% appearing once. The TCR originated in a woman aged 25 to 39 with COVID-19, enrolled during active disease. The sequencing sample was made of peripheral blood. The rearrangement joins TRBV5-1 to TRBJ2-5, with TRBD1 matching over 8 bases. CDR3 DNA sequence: TGCGCCAGCAGCTTGGGGCCGACAGGGGCACAAGAGACCCAGTACTTC. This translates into CASSLGPTGAQETQYF.